These 30 T cell receptor beta chains share one sample of origin, sequenced in a study of blood T cell repertoires in COVID-19. Profiled with immunoSEQ multiplex PCR; TCRdb holds only in-frame clones, not every one. The table shows about 160,000 clones, with roughly 83% occurring only once. Input material: peripheral blood. The source is a woman aged 80 or over with active or convalescent COVID-19.

This clone has more than one count but fewer than ten. The genes are TRBV20-1 and TRBJ2-1; 7 nucleotides match TRBD2. Germline loops: CDR1 DFQATT, CDR2 SNEGSKA (reference sequence). The CDR3 is 11 residues long. Trimming at V came to 5 bases and at J to 10 bases, leaving 5 bases not matched to a gene. Here the CDR3 reads CSAPGGSEQFF. In DNA, the CDR3 is TGCAGTGCTCCCGGGGGGAGCGAGCAGTTCTTC.

This clone was picked up a small number of times. The chain joins TRBV11-3 to TRBJ2-7; the match to TRBD2 covers 9 bases. V lost 5 bases and J lost 9; bases outside the gene matches: 11. Germline V gene sequence: CDR1 SGHNT, CDR2 YENEEA. This CDR3 comprises 14 residues. CDR3 DNA sequence: TGTGCCAGCAGCGCGGCGGGCGGGGGGGCTGTGCAGTACTTC. Its translation is CASSAAGGGAVQYF. Together with reference TRBV11-3 and TRBJ2-7, the CDR3 gives the full variable domain: EAGVVQSPRYKIIEKKQPVAFWCNPISGHNTLYWYLQNLGQGPELLIRYENEEAVDDSQLPKDRFSAERLKGVDSTLKIQPAELGDSAVYLCASSAAGGGAVQYFGPGTRLTVT.

V gene TRBV5-1 combines with J gene TRBJ1-2; 10 nucleotides agree with TRBD1. V shed 2 bases, J shed 6 bases, and the junction held 10 bases outside the gene matches. CDR3 length: 16 amino acids. CDR1 SGHRS and CDR2 YFSETQ come from the germline V gene. CDR3 in DNA: TGCGCCAGCAGCTTTCAACTTCGACAGGGGGCTGATGGCTACACCTTC. It codes for CASSFQLRQGADGYTF.

This rearrangement joins TRBV3-1 (or the pseudogene TRBV3-2) to TRBJ1-2, with unresolved D. The CDR3 consists of 15 residues. Germline lookup yields CDR1 LGHDT and CDR2 YNNKEL (reference sequence). V lost 0 bases and J lost 8, with 16 bases in between. CDR3 residues: CASSQDEGVSGGYTF. The DNA of the CDR3 is TGTGCCAGCAGCCAAGATGAGGGAGTCTCGGGGGGCTACACCTTC.

The chain is built from TRBV7-9 and TRBJ2-3; 8 bases fit TRBD1. V was clipped by 10 bases and J by 3 bases; unmatched bases: 3. This CDR3 has 12 amino acids. Looked up from germline, CDR1 is SEHNR and CDR2 is FQNEAQ (reference sequence). The CDR3 sequence is CAIRTGTDTQYF. The CDR3 DNA sequence: TGTGCCATCAGGACAGGGACAGATACGCAGTATTTT. Based on the CDR3 plus reference TRBV7-9 and TRBJ2-3, the full variable domain is DTGVSQNPRHKITKRGQNVTFRCDPISEHNRLYWYRQTLGQGPEFLTYFQNEAQLEKSRLLSDRFSAERPKGSFSTLEIQRTEQGDSAMYLCAIRTGTDTQYFGPGTRLTVL.

The CDR3 loop reads CASSPTGGGTEAFF. Written as DNA, the CDR3 is TGTGCCAGCAGCCCTACGGGGGGGGGCACTGAAGCTTTCTTT. This chain connects TRBV7-2 to TRBJ1-1; D perhaps matches TRBD1 (5 bases). This CDR3 is built from 14 residues. Trimming took 5 bases from V and 4 from J, leaving 14 bases between them. The V gene's germline CDR1 is SGHTA and CDR2 FQGNSA.

This clone has only one observation. The chain combines TRBV7-2 with TRBJ1-6; D gene uncertain. Germline V gene data show CDR1 as SGHTA and CDR2 as FQGNSA. The V end was cut by 2 bases, the J end by 10 bases, with 6 bases between. There are 12 residues in the CDR3. This chain's CDR3 is CASSLRGSPLHF. CDR3 DNA sequence: TGTGCCAGCAGCTTACGGGGATCACCCCTCCACTTT.

The gene calls are TRBV18 and TRBJ1-1; a weak D match, TRBD1 (5 bases). The CDR3 covers 18 residues. V dropped 2 bases and J dropped 1 base, with 20 bases sitting between them. Looked up from germline, CDR1 is KGHSH and CDR2 is LQKENI. Here the CDR3 reads CASSPGDFTGERNTEAFF. The CDR3 DNA reads TGTGCCAGCTCACCAGGGGATTTTACAGGTGAGAGGAACACTGAAGCTTTCTTT.

Comment on this clone: An end of the junction differs from the germline gene, which may be a read error. The chain links TRBV6-1 to TRBJ1-3; the D gene is possibly TRBD1 (6 bases). This CDR3 is built from 15 residues. CDR1 and CDR2 from the germline V gene are MNHNS and SASEGT. CDR3 sequence reads: CASREATGDGNTIYF. The CDR3 region has the DNA TGTGCCAGCAGAGAAGCGACAGGCGACGGAAACACCATATATTTT.

This clone was recorded a few times. The chain is built from TRBV19 and TRBJ1-4; no reliable D call. The V gene's germline CDR1 is LNHDA and CDR2 SQIVND (reference sequence). The CDR3 has 18 amino acids. Trimming shortened V by 5 bases and J by 8 bases, and 27 bases separated the two germline ends. The CDR3 coding sequence is TGTGCCAGTAGTGCCCCGATTAATTTTTTTGGCCCGGGGGAAAAACTGTTTTTT. Its protein product is CASSAPINFFGPGEKLFF.

The chain is built from TRBV2 and TRBJ2-1; 9 positions agree with TRBD2. CDR3 length: 14 residues. The V and J ends lost 5 bases and 6 bases, in that order; junction bases with no gene match: 5. Germline V gene data show CDR1 as SNHLY and CDR2 as FYNNEI. The CDR3 reads CASSLAGVSNEQFF. For the CDR3, the DNA is TGTGCCAGCAGTTTAGCGGGGGTGTCCAATGAGCAGTTCTTC.

This chain connects TRBV25-1 to TRBJ2-1; perhaps TRBD1 as D (5 bases). The length of the CDR3 is 16 residues. Germline V gives CDR1 MGHDK, CDR2 SYGVNS. The V and J ends lost 1 base and 0 bases respectively, with 10 bases between them. CDR3 sequence: CASSESHGASYNEQFF. The CDR3 nucleotides are TGTGCCAGCAGTGAATCTCATGGGGCCTCCTACAATGAGCAGTTCTTC.

The chain uses TRBV11-3 and TRBJ2-1, with 7 bases identical to TRBD1. CDR3 length: 13 amino acids. Per germline, CDR1 SGHNT and CDR2 YENEEA. After removal of 0 bases from V and 9 bases from J, the junction contained 2 bases not matched to a gene. The CDR3 nucleotides are TGTGCCAGCAGCTTAGATTCAGGGGGTGAGCAGTTCTTC. Residues: CASSLDSGGEQFF.

The chain combines TRBV24-1 with TRBJ1-2; tentatively, D is TRBD1 (5 bases). CDR1 KGHDR and CDR2 SFDVKD come from the germline V gene. This CDR3 region has 11 residues. Between the trimmed V and J ends, which lost 9 bases and 1 base, there was a span of 5 bases. CDR3 sequence reads: CATQGNYGYTF. For the CDR3, the DNA is TGTGCCACCCAGGGTAACTATGGCTACACCTTC.

The chain uses TRBV7-8 and TRBJ1-2; 8 bases agree with TRBD1. This CDR3 contains 13 residues. Germline-derived CDR1 and CDR2 are SGHVS and FQNEAQ. Trimming removed 4 bases from V and 8 bases from J; junction bases left unmatched: 6. The CDR3 DNA follows: TGTGCCAGCAGCTCAGGGGGCGTATGGGGCTACACCTTC. Protein: CASSSGGVWGYTF.

This clone was found many times. The J gene is TRBJ1-6, the V gene TRBV19; 8 bases match TRBD1. The germline V gene has CDR1 LNHDA and CDR2 SQIVND (reference sequence). The CDR3 covers 16 residues. V gave up 1 base and J gave up 6 bases; unmatched junction bases: 5. CDR3 residues: CASSIGADRVNSPLHF. CDR3 nucleotides: TGTGCCAGTAGTATAGGAGCGGACAGGGTTAATTCACCCCTCCACTTT.

The gene calls are TRBV7-8 and TRBJ1-2; D unclear. The CDR3 has 12 amino acids. The germline V gene has CDR1 SGHVS and CDR2 FQNEAQ. Deletions cut 5 bases from V and 3 bases from J, with 7 bases between. This CDR3 reads CASSPGDYGYTF. CDR3 DNA: TGTGCCAGCAGCCCCGGGGACTATGGCTACACCTTC. The full variable domain, its missing parts supplied by reference TRBV7-8 and TRBJ1-2, is GAGVSQSPRYKVAKRGQDVALRCDPISGHVSLFWYQQALGQGPEFLTYFQNEAQLDKSGLPSDRFFAERPEGSVSTLKIQRTQQEDSAVYLCASSPGDYGYTFGSGTRLTVV.

The sample holds one count of this clone. The chain links TRBV6-5 to TRBJ1-6; TRBD1 might be the D (6 bases). Germline lookup yields CDR1 MNHEY and CDR2 SVGAGI. Trimming pared 7 bases from V and 4 bases from J, leaving 14 bases between. The CDR3 totals 15 residues. CDR3 protein: CASIPGGTYNSPLHF. DNA of the CDR3: TGTGCCAGCATTCCTGGGGGCACTTATAATTCACCCCTCCACTTT.

The chain carries TRBV30 and TRBJ1-2; 10 nucleotides match TRBD1. The CDR3 spans 14 residues. Germline loops: CDR1 GTSNPN, CDR2 SVGIG (reference sequence). V shed 1 base, J shed 6 bases, and the junction held 5 bases outside the gene matches. This CDR3 reads CAWSAGQGVNGYTF. CDR3 nucleotides: TGTGCCTGGAGTGCCGGACAGGGGGTAAATGGCTACACCTTC.

CDR3 loop: CASSLDYRDRPSSGNTIYF. The DNA of the CDR3 is TGTGCCAGCAGCTTAGATTACCGGGACAGACCGAGCTCTGGAAACACCATATATTTT. The rearrangement joins TRBV11-2 to TRBJ1-3; the match to TRBD1 covers 7 bases. The trim removed 0 bases at V and 0 bases at J, leaving 11 bases unmatched. CDR3 length: 19 residues. Germline V lookup: CDR1 SGHAT, CDR2 FQNNGV.

The chain uses TRBV3-1 (or the pseudogene TRBV3-2) and TRBJ1-3; weak D call: TRBD1 (5 bases). This CDR3 region has 17 residues. The V end lost 0 bases, the J end lost 0 bases, and 12 bases lay between the germline ends. Per germline, CDR1 LGHDT and CDR2 YNNKEL (reference sequence). The CDR3 region has the DNA TGTGCCAGCAGCCAAGATCACAGGCGCACCTCTGGAAACACCATATATTTT. Its translation: CASSQDHRRTSGNTIYF.

The gene calls are TRBV6-2 or TRBV6-3 and TRBJ1-5; D may be TRBD1 (5 bases). Looked up from germline, CDR1 is MNHEY and CDR2 is SVGEGT. Deletions cut 4 bases from V and 1 base from J, with 17 bases between. The CDR3 runs 17 residues. The DNA for the CDR3 is TGTGCCAGCAGTTTGCTCTCCGGGGGAAGCAGCAATCAGCCCCAGCATTTT. Its protein product is CASSLLSGGSSNQPQHF.

V gene TRBV6-5 combines with J gene TRBJ1-1; D perhaps matches TRBD1 (5 bases). There are 16 residues in the CDR3. V was pared by 2 bases and J by 0 bases, with 13 bases between. Germline CDR1 reads MNHEY; CDR2 reads SVGAGI. The CDR3 sequence: CASSYRGGKMNTEAFF. The CDR3 nucleotides are TGTGCCAGCAGTTACCGGGGGGGAAAAATGAACACTGAAGCTTTCTTT.

CDR3 protein: CASSHPTSGGAGELFF. The CDR3 bases are TGCGCCAGCAGCCACCCCACTAGCGGGGGGGCCGGGGAGCTGTTTTTT. The chain joins TRBV4-3 to TRBJ2-2; 13 bases are a match to TRBD2. This CDR3 has 16 residues. From germline, CDR1 is LGHNA and CDR2 YSLEER. J gave up 6 bases and V 3 bases, and 4 bases lay outside the gene matches.

The J gene is TRBJ1-6, the V gene TRBV4-3, with 8 bases lining up with TRBD1. V shed 0 bases and J 10 bases; nucleotides not matched to a gene: 5. Germline V gene data show CDR1 as LGHNA and CDR2 as YSLEER. The CDR3 loop spans 15 amino acids. As DNA, the CDR3 is TGCGCCAGCAGCCAAGATCCGACAGGGGTCTCACCCCTCCACTTT. It translates to CASSQDPTGVSPLHF.

The genes are TRBV10-3 and TRBJ2-1; TRBD2 might be the D (7 bases). V lost 2 bases, J lost 0 bases, and 11 bases lay in between. The germline CDR1 and CDR2 sequences are ENHRY and SYGVKD. There are 16 residues in the CDR3. CDR3 loop: CAISERGASSYNEQFF. In DNA, the CDR3 is TGTGCCATCAGTGAGCGGGGGGCAAGCTCCTACAATGAGCAGTTCTTC.

The V and J genes are TRBV7-9 and TRBJ1-2; the D gene is possibly TRBD1 (5 bases). Germline-derived CDR1 and CDR2 are SEHNR and FQNEAQ (reference sequence). CDR3 length: 15 residues. Trimming removed 0 bases at V and 0 bases at J, with 8 bases between. The CDR3 bases are TGTGCCAGCAGCTTAGCGCGGGGGGCTAACTATGGCTACACCTTC. Protein product: CASSLARGANYGYTF.

The gene calls are TRBV7-2 and TRBJ1-1; TRBD1 matches 8 bases. The CDR3 runs 15 residues. V dropped 2 bases and J dropped 7; count of bases not matched to a gene: 9. Germline lookup yields CDR1 SGHTA and CDR2 FQGNSA. CDR3 sequence: CASSLRPGGNSEAFF. The CDR3, as DNA: TGTGCCAGCAGCTTACGCCCAGGGGGCAATAGTGAAGCTTTCTTT.

The rearrangement uses TRBV11-3 and TRBJ1-4; 8 bases map to TRBD1. Looked up from germline, CDR1 is SGHNT and CDR2 is YENEEA. The V segment lost 4 bases and the J segment 1 base; nucleotides outside the gene matches: 2. CDR3 size: 15 residues. CDR3 DNA: TGTGCCAGCAGCTCCGGACAGGGAACTAATGAAAAACTGTTTTTT. As protein: CASSSGQGTNEKLFF.

The chain couples TRBV5-1 to TRBJ2-6; a possible D gene is TRBD2 (5 bases). CDR3 length: 16 residues. From germline, CDR1 is SGHRS and CDR2 YFSETQ. V was pared by 0 bases and J by 2 bases, with 9 bases between. CDR3 sequence: CASSLGETAGANVLTF. As DNA, the CDR3 is TGCGCCAGCAGCTTGGGGGAGACCGCTGGGGCCAACGTCCTGACTTTC.